Sequencing of this T cell receptor beta chain was carried out in a study of blood T cell repertoires in COVID-19 (dated by TCRdb to the early 2020s). About the investigation overall: Samples covering the acute and convalescent phases of COVID-19 were provided by collaborators in the United States, Italy and Spain. The prospective study material was composed of cDNA or gDNA derived from T cells, B-cell-depleted T cells, or PBMCs. Deeply sampled blood TCRbeta repertoires from subjects exposed to, actively infected with, or recovered from COVID-19 were included in the dataset. The repertoires were released in a freely available public database meant as a resource for research on the immune response to SARS-CoV-2. The samples were drawn from the first 160 participants of the ongoing ImmuneRACE study and from some 1,300 subjects provided by 6 global collaborators. A de-identified subject ID, COVID-19 status, age in years and sex were almost always included in the sample metadata. Where available, HLA class I and class II types were taken from metadata supplied by the sample provider and were not determined by assay-based typing.

With respect to this clone: No antigen is known for it. Per-base quality was not reported, and no clone a single base away is much larger than it.

In the prospective study, participants were about 18 to 100 years old, resided in around 25 geographic areas of the United States, and were enrolled through a virtual design. In the prospective study, cohorts were assigned on the basis of participant-reported clinical history obtained from a screening survey and a study questionnaire. For ImmuneRACE Cohort 3, a participant was defined as recovered based on two consecutive negative NP/OP PCR tests, clearance by a healthcare professional, or resolution of symptoms. In the prospective study, whole blood, serum and a nasopharyngeal or oropharyngeal swab were collected from each participant by mobile phlebotomists. Participants in the prospective study had the option to provide additional blood draws and questionnaires over an approximately two-month period. Before DNA extraction, prospective study blood samples were shipped either frozen or at room temperature.

The immunoSEQ Assay, a bias-controlled multiplex PCR, was used to amplify TCRbeta CDR3 regions from genomic DNA. On the authors' methods: Within the assay, amplification of reference gene primers was used to estimate how many nucleated cells each sample contained. To quantify the absolute abundance of each unique TCRbeta CDR3 rearrangement, sequence reads were collapsed and filtered. For each sample, productive Simpson clonality was calculated as the square root of Simpson's diversity index across productive rearrangements. TCRdb re-hosts the immuneACCESS table, in-frame sequences only. Its copies lack some clones; in the studies checked, an unresolved V gene accounts for under half of them, and the cause for the rest is not known. V, J and clone size derive from that table, while D and trimming were established from the DNA sequence. The sample profile shows fewer than 350,000 clones; roughly 85% of them were found once. The top ten clonotypes cover roughly 2.6% of the sample.

Broad study findings and their caveats: Clinical and demographic metadata were provided uncurated, with the amount varying by source and participant.

The CDR3 runs 15 residues from the cysteine to the phenylalanine. Only the CDR3 DNA is retained, 45 bases long and in frame from the first base. CDR1 is given as MNHEY and CDR2 as SVGAGI, both from the germline V gene. At the junction V is shortened by 6 bases and J by 3 bases; bases outside the gene matches: 5. Rearrangement joined TRBV6-5 to TRBJ2-1, with TRBD2 identical over 10 junction bases. Sequencing used PBMCs or T cells enriched from blood (not recorded which). This TCR was recovered from a woman between 50 and 59 years old who had recovered from COVID-19. For the CDR3, the sequence is CASRLAGGIYNEQFF. The DNA is TGTGCCAGCAGGTTAGCGGGAGGAATCTACAATGAGCAGTTCTTC.